What follows are 5 T cell receptor beta chains derived from one specimen sequenced in a study of blood T cell repertoires in COVID-19. Using immunoSEQ multiplex PCR, the repertoire was profiled, and TCRdb retains in-frame clones only, with some absent. This repertoire shows a few hundred thousand clones, under 90% found once; its top ten account for 1.9%. Sequenced: PBMCs or T cells enriched from blood (not recorded which). Receptor source: a woman aged 55-69 years who had recovered from COVID-19.

The chain joins TRBV7-8 to TRBJ2-5, with D uncertain. Germline lookup yields CDR1 SGHVS and CDR2 FQNEAQ. Trimming stripped 3 bases from V and 5 bases from J, with 4 bases between. This CDR3 has 11 residues. The CDR3 protein is CASSFMETQYF. For the CDR3, the DNA is TGTGCCAGCAGCTTTATGGAGACCCAGTACTTC. Full variable domain (outside the CDR3, taken from reference TRBV7-8 and TRBJ2-5): GAGVSQSPRYKVAKRGQDVALRCDPISGHVSLFWYQQALGQGPEFLTYFQNEAQLDKSGLPSDRFFAERPEGSVSTLKIQRTQQEDSAVYLCASSFMETQYFGPGTRLLVL.

With respect to this clone: Just one base apart from a much larger clone, this may be a read error. J is TRBJ2-1 and V is TRBV6-5; the D gene is possibly TRBD2 (7 bases). Trimming removed 9 bases at V and 8 bases at J, with 20 bases between. The CDR3 loop spans 14 amino acids. Germline V gives CDR1 MNHEY, CDR2 SVGAGI. CDR3 sequence (DNA): TGTGCCAGTAACGGGGGAGGGGGGGCCGATGAGCAGTTCTTC. Translating gives CASNGGGGADEQFF.

This clone appeared once. This rearrangement joins TRBV11-2 to TRBJ1-1; D might be TRBD1 (5 bases). This CDR3 is 12 amino acids long. Per germline, CDR1 SGHAT and CDR2 FQNNGV. V was cut by 4 bases and J by 11 bases, with 14 bases left in between. CDR3 residues: CASSSTAGEAFF. The CDR3 nucleotides are TGTGCCAGCAGCTCTACCGCGGGGGAGGCTTTCTTT.

The rearrangement uses TRBV7-9 and TRBJ2-2; D gene unclear. There are 15 residues in the CDR3. Germline assignment: CDR1 SEHNR and CDR2 FQNEAQ (reference sequence). With 5 bases removed from V and 6 bases from J, the gap between germline ends came to 16 bases. The CDR3, as DNA: TGTGCCAGCAGCCCGCCCCCACAGATGCCCGGGGAGCTGTTTTTT. This encodes CASSPPPQMPGELFF.

This clone was detected only a few times. This rearrangement joins TRBV14 to TRBJ1-4; D is uncertain. Germline V gene data show CDR1 as SGHDN and CDR2 as FVKESK. The V end was cut by 4 bases, the J end by 5 bases, with 11 bases between. This CDR3 contains 14 residues. CDR3: CASSPGIRNEKLFF. The CDR3 bases are TGTGCCAGCAGCCCCGGGATTCGAAATGAAAAACTGTTTTTT.